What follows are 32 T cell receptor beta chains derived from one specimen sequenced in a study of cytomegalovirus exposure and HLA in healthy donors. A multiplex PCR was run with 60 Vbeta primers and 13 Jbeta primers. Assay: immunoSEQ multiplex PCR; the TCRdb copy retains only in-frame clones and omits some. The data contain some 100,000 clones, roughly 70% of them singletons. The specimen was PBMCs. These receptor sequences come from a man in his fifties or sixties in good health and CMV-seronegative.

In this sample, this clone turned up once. The chain's CDR3 is CSAASAPLHF. The DNA of the CDR3 is TGCAGTGCTGCTTCGGCACCCCTCCACTTT. J is TRBJ1-6 and V is TRBV20-1; no clear D gene. The CDR3 extends over 10 amino acids. V was cut by 5 bases and J by 11 bases, with 7 bases left in between. CDR1 is DFQATT, CDR2 SNEGSKA, per germline (reference sequence).

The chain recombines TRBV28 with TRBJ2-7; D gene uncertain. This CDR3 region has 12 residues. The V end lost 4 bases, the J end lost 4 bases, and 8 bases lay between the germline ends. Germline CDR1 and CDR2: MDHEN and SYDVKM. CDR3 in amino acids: CASSSLGYEQYF. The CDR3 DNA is TGTGCCAGCAGTTCACTCGGGTACGAGCAGTACTTC.

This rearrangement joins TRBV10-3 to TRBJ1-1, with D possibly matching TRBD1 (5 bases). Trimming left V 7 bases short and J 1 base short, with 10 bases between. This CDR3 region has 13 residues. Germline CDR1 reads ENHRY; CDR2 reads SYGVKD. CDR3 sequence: CAIKGQGNTEAFF. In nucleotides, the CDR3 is TGTGCCATCAAGGGGCAGGGGAACACTGAAGCTTTCTTT.

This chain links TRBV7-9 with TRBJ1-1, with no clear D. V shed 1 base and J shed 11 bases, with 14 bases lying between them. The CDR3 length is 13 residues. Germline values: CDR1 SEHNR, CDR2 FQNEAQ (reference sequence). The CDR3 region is CASSLVVGELAFF. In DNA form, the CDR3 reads TGTGCCAGCAGCTTAGTAGTCGGGGAGTTGGCTTTCTTT.

The DNA for the CDR3 is TGTGCCAGCAGACTCTCCTCAATTGAAAAACTGTTTTTT. Its translation is CASRLSSIEKLFF. This chain connects TRBV27 to TRBJ1-4; D is undetermined. V was cut by 6 bases and J by 7 bases, with 12 bases left in between. The germline gives CDR1 MNHEY, CDR2 SMNVEV (reference sequence). The CDR3 runs to 13 residues.

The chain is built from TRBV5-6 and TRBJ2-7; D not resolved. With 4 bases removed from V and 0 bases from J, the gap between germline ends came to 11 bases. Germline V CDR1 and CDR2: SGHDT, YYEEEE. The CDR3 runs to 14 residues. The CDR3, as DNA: TGTGCCAGCAGCGAGAGACATGGCTCCTACGAGCAGTACTTC. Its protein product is CASSERHGSYEQYF.

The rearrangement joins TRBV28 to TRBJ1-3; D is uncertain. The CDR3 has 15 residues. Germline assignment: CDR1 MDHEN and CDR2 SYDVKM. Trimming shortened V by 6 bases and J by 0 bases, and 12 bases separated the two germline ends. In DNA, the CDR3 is TGTGCCAGCAGCCCGGTTTTCCCCTCTGGAAACACCATATATTTT. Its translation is CASSPVFPSGNTIYF.

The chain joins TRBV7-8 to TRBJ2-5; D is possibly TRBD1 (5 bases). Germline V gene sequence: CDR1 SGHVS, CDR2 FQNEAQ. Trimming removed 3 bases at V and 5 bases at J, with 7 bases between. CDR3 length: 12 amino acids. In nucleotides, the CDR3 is TGTGCCAGCAGCTTCAACAGGGAGACCCAGTACTTC. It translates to CASSFNRETQYF.

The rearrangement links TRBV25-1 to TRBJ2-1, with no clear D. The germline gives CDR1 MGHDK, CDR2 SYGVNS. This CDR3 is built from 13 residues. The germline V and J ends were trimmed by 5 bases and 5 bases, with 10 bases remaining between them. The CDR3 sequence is CASSPSGDNEQFF. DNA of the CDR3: TGTGCCAGCAGTCCTTCCGGAGACAATGAGCAGTTCTTC.

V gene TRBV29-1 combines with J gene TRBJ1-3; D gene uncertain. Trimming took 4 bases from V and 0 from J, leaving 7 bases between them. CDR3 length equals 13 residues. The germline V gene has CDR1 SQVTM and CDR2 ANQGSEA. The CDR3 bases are TGCAGCGTTGCGGGGAACTCTGGAAACACCATATATTTT. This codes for CSVAGNSGNTIYF.

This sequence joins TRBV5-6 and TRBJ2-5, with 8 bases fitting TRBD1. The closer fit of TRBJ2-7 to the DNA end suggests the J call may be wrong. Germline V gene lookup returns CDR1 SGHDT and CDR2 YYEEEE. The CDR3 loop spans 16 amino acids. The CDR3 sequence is CASSLRTGRKTYEQYF. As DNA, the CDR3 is TGTGCCAGCAGCTTACGGACAGGGCGAAAGACCTACGAGCAGTACTTC.

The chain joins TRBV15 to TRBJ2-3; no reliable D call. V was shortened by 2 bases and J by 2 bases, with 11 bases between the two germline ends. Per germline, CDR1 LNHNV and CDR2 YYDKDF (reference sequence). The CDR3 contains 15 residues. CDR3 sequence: CATSRPRESTDTQYF. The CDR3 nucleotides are TGTGCCACCAGCAGACCAAGAGAATCCACAGATACGCAGTATTTT. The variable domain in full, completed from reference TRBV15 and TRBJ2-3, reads DAMVIQNPRYQVTQFGKPVTLSCSQTLNHNVMYWYQQKSSQAPKLLFHYYDKDFNNEADTPDNFQSRRPNTSFCFLDIRSPGLGDTAMYLCATSRPRESTDTQYFGPGTRLTVL.

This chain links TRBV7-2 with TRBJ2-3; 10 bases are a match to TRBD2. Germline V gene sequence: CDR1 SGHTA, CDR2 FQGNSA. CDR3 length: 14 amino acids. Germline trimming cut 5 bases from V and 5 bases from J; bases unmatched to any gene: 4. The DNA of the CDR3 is TGTGCCAGCAGCGCAGGACTAGCGGTAGATACGCAGTATTTT. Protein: CASSAGLAVDTQYF.

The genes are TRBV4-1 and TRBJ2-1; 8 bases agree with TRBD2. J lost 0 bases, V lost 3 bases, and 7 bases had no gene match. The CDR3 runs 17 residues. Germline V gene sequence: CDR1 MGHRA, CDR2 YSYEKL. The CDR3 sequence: CASSQKLAASSYNEQFF. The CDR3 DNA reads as TGCGCCAGCAGCCAGAAACTAGCGGCGAGCTCCTACAATGAGCAGTTCTTC.

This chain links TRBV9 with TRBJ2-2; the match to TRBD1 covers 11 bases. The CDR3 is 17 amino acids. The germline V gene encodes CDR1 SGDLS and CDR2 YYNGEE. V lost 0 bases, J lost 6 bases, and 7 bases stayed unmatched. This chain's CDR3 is CASSVAGQGAKAGELFF. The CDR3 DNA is TGTGCCAGCAGCGTAGCCGGACAGGGGGCTAAAGCCGGGGAGCTGTTTTTT.

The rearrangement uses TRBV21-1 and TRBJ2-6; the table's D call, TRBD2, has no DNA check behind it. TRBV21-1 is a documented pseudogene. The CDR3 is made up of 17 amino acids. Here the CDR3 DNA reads TGTGCCAGCAGCAATCGGGGGACCTACTCTGGGGCCAACGTCCTGACTTTC. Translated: CASSNRGTYSGANVLTF.

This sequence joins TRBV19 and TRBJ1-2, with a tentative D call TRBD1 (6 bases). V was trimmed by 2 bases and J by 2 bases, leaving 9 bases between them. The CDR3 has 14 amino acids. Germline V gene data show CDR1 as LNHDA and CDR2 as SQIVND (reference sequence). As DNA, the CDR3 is TGTGCCAGTAGTATATCAACAGGGAACTATGGCTACACCTTC. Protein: CASSISTGNYGYTF.

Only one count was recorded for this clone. CDR3 DNA: TGTGCCAGCACCCTTATTAATACCGGGGAGCTGTTTTTT. Translated: CASTLINTGELFF. This chain uses TRBV5-4 with TRBJ2-2; no definite D call. The ends were cut back, 6 bases at V and 5 bases at J, with 11 bases in the middle. The germline V gene encodes CDR1 SGHNT and CDR2 YYREEE (reference sequence). The CDR3 consists of 13 residues.

CDR3 protein: CASSPRSRDGTQYF. The CDR3 DNA reads as TGTGCCAGCAGCCCCCGCAGCAGGGATGGGACCCAGTACTTC. This chain links TRBV11-2 with TRBJ2-5; the D gene is possibly TRBD1 (5 bases). V lost 5 bases and J lost 7, with 17 bases in between. The germline gives CDR1 SGHAT, CDR2 FQNNGV. CDR3 size: 14 residues.

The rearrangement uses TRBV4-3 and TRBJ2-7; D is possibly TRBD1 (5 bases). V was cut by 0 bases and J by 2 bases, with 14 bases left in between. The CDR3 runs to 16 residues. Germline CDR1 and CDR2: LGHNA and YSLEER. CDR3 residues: CASSQDRGGLAYEQYF. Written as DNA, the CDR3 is TGCGCCAGCAGCCAAGATAGGGGCGGCCTAGCCTACGAGCAGTACTTC.

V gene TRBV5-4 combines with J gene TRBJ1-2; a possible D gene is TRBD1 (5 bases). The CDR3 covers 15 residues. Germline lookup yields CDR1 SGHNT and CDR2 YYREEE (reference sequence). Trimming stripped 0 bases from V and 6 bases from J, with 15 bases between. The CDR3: CASSLGLLGGDGYTF. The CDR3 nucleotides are TGTGCCAGCAGCTTGGGACTACTTGGGGGGGATGGCTACACCTTC.

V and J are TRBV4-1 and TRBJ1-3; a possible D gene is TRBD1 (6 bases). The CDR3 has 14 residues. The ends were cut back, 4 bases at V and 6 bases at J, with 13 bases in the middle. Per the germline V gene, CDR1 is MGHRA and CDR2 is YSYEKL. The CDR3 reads CASSPQGSVNTIYF. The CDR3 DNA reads TGCGCCAGCAGCCCACAGGGCTCGGTAAACACCATATATTTT.

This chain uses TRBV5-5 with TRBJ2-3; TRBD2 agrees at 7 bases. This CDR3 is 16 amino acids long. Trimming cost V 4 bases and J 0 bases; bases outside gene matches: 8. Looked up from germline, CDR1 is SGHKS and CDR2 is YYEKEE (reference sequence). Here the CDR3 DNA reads TGTGCCAGCAGCGTGCCTAGCGGAGCAAGCACAGATACGCAGTATTTT. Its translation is CASSVPSGASTDTQYF.

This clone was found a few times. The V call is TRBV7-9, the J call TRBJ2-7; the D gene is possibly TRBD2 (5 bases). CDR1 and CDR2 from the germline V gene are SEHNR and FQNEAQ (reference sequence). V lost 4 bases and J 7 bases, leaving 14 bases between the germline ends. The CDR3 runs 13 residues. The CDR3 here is CASSYEHRREQYF. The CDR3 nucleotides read TGTGCCAGCAGCTACGAACACCGGAGGGAGCAGTACTTC. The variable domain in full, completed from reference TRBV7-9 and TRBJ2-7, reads DTGVSQNPRHKITKRGQNVTFRCDPISEHNRLYWYRQTLGQGPEFLTYFQNEAQLEKSRLLSDRFSAERPKGSFSTLEIQRTEQGDSAMYLCASSYEHRREQYFGPGTRLTVT.

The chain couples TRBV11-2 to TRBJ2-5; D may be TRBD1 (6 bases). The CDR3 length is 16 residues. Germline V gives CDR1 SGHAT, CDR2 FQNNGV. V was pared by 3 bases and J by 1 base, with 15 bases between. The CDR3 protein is CASSFGMRTAQETQYF. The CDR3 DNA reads TGTGCCAGCAGCTTTGGGATGAGGACAGCCCAAGAGACCCAGTACTTC.

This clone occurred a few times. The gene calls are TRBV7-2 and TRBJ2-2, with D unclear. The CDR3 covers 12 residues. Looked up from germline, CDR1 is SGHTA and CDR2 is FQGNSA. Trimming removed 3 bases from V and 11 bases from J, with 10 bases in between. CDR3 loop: CASSLNRVELFF. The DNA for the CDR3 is TGTGCCAGCAGCTTGAACCGGGTCGAGCTGTTTTTT.

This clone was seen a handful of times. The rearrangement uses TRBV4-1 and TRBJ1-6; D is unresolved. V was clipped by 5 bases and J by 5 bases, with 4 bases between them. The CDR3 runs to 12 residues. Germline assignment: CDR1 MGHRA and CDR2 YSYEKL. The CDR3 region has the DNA TGCGCCAGCAGCTGGCATAATTCACCCCTCCACTTT. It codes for CASSWHNSPLHF.

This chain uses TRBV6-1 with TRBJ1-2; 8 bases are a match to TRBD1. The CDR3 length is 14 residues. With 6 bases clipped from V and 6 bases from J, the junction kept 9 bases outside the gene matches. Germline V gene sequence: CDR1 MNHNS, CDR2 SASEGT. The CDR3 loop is CASSQDRARDGYTF. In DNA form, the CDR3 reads TGTGCCAGCAGCCAGGACAGGGCGAGGGATGGCTACACCTTC.

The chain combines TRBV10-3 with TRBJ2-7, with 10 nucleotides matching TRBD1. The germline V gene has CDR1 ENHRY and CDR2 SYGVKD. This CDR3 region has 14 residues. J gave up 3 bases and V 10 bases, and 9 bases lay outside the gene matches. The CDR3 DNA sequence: TGTGCCACCCAGGACGGGACAGGGGTCTACGAGCAGTACTTC. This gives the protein CATQDGTGVYEQYF.

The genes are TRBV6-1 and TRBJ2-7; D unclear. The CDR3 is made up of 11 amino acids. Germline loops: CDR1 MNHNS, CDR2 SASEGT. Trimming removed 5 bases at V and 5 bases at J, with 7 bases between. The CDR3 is CASSRVDEQYF. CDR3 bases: TGTGCCAGCAGTCGAGTGGACGAGCAGTACTTC.

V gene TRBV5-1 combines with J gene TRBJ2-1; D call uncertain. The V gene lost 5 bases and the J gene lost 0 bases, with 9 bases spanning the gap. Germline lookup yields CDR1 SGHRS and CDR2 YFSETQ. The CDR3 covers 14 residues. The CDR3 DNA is TGCGCCAGCAGGTCCGCGGCCTCCTACAATGAGCAGTTCTTC. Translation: CASRSAASYNEQFF.

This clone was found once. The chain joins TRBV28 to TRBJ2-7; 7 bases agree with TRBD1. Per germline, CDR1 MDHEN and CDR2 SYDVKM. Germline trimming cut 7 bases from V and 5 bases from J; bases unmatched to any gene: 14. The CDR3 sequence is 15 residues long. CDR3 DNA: TGTGCCAGCACTCCCACAGGGGCGGATCACGACGAGCAGTACTTC. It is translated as CASTPTGADHDEQYF.